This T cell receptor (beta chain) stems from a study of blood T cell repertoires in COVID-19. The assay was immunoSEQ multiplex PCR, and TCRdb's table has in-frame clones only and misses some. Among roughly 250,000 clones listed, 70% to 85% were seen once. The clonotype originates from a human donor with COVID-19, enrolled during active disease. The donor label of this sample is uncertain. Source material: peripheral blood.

The DNA for the CDR3 is TGTGCCAGCAGCTTGGGAGTCAGCGGGGTACAAGAGACCCAGTACTTC. It codes for CASSLGVSGVQETQYF. V gene TRBV5-6 combines with J gene TRBJ2-5; 7 nucleotides match TRBD2. Germline lookup yields CDR1 SGHDT and CDR2 YYEEEE. V trimming: 0 bases; J trimming: 2 bases; junction bases outside the gene matches: 7. This CDR3 is 16 amino acids long.